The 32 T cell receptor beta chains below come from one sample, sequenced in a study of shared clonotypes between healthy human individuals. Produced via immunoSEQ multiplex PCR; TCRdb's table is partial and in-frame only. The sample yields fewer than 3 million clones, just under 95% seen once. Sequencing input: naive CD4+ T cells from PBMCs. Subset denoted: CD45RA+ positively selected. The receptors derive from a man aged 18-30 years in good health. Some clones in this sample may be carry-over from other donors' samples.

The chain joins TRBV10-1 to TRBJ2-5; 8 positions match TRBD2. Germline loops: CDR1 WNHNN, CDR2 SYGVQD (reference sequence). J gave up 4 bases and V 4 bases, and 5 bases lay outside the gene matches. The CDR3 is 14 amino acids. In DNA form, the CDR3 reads TGCGCCAGCAGTGGAGCGGGAGTTGGAGAGACCCAGTACTTC. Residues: CASSGAGVGETQYF.

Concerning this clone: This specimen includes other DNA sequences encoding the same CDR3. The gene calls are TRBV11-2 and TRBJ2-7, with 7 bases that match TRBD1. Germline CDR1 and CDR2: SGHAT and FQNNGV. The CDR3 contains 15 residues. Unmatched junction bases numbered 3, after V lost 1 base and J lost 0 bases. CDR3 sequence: CASSLGQGSSYEQYF. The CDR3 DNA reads TGTGCCAGCAGCTTAGGACAGGGTAGCTCCTACGAGCAGTACTTC.

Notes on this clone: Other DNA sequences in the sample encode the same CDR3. The DNA for the CDR3 is TGTGCCAGCAGTTTAGCGGGAGGGAATGAGCAGTTCTTC. This translates into CASSLAGGNEQFF. The chain carries TRBV28 and TRBJ2-1; TRBD2 aligns across 9 bases. The germline V gene has CDR1 MDHEN and CDR2 SYDVKM. Unmatched junction bases numbered 0, after V lost 2 bases and J lost 7 bases. CDR3 length equals 13 residues. Full variable domain (rest looked up from reference TRBV28 and TRBJ2-1): DVKVTQSSRYLVKRTGEKVFLECVQDMDHENMFWYRQDPGLGLRLIYFSYDVKMKEKGDIPEGYSVSREKKERFSLILESASTNQTSMYLCASSLAGGNEQFFGPGTRLTVL.

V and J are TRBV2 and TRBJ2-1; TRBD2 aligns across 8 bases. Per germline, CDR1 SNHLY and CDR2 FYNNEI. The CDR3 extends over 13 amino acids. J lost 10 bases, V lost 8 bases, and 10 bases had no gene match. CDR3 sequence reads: CASGLAPDIEQFF. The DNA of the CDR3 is TGTGCCAGCGGACTAGCCCCTGACATCGAGCAGTTCTTC.

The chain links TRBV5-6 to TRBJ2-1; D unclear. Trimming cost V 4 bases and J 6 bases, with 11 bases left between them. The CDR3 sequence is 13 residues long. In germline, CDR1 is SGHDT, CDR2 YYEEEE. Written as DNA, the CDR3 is TGTGCCAGCAGCCCCATTGACGGCAATGAGCAGTTCTTC. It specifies CASSPIDGNEQFF.

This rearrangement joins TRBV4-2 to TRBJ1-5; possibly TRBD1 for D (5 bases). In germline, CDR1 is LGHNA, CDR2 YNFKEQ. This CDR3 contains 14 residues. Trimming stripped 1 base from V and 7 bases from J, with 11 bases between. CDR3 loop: CASSQVMGRQPQHF. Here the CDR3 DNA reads TGTGCCAGCAGCCAAGTCATGGGGCGCCAGCCCCAGCATTTT.

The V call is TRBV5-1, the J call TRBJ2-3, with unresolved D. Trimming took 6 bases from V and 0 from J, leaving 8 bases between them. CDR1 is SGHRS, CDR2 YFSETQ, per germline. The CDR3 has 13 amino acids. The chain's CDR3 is CASNEVSTDTQYF. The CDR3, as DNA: TGCGCCAGCAACGAGGTTAGCACAGATACGCAGTATTTT.

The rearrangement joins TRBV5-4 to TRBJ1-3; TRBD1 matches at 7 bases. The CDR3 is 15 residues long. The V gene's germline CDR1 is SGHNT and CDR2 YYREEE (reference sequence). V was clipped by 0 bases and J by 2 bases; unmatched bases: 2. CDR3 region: CASSLEGATGNTIYF. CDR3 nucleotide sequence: TGTGCCAGCAGCTTGGAGGGGGCAACTGGAAACACCATATATTTT.

The CDR3 bases are TGTGCCAGCACCGTGACTAGCGGGCAACTCACAGATACGCAGTATTTT. Translated, it gives CASTVTSGQLTDTQYF. The rearrangement uses TRBV6-4 and TRBJ2-3; 10 bases are shared with TRBD2. V lost 7 bases and J lost 2; bases outside the gene matches: 9. CDR3 length: 16 amino acids. The germline V gene has CDR1 MRHNA and CDR2 SNTAGT.

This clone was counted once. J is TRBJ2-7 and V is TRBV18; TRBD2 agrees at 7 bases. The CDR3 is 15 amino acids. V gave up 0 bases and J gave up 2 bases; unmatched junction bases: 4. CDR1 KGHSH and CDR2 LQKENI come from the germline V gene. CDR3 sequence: CASSPPGGLPYEQYF. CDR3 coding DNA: TGTGCCAGCTCACCACCGGGGGGGTTACCCTACGAGCAGTACTTC. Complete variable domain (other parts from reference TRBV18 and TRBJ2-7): NAGVMQNPRHLVRRRGQEARLRCSPMKGHSHVYWYRQLPEEGLKFMVYLQKENIIDESGMPKERFSAEFPKEGPSILRIQQVVRGDSAAYFCASSPPGGLPYEQYFGPGTRLTVT.

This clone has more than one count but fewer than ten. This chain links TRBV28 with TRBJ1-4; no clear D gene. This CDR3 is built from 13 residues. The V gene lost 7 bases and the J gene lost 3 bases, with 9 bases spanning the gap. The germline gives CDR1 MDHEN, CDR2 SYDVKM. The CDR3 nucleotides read TGTGCCAGCACCCGGGCACCTAATGAAAAACTGTTTTTT. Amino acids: CASTRAPNEKLFF. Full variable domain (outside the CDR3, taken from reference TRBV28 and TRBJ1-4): DVKVTQSSRYLVKRTGEKVFLECVQDMDHENMFWYRQDPGLGLRLIYFSYDVKMKEKGDIPEGYSVSREKKERFSLILESASTNQTSMYLCASTRAPNEKLFFGSGTQLSVL.

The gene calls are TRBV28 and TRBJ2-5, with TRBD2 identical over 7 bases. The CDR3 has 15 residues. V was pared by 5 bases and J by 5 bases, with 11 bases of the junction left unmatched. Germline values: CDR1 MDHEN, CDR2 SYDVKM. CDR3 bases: TGTGCCAGCAGTCCCCCCTCAGCGGGACTTGAGACCCAGTACTTC. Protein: CASSPPSAGLETQYF.

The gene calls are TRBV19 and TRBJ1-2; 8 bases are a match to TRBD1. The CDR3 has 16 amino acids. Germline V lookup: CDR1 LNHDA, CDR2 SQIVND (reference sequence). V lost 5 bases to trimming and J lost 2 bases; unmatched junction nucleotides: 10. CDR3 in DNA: TGTGCCAGTAGTGTGACAGGGGCTCCCTCAAACTATGGCTACACCTTC. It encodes CASSVTGAPSNYGYTF.

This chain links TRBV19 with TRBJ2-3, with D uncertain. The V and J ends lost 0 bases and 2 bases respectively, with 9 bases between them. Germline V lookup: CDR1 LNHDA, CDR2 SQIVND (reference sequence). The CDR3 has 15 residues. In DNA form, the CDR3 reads TGTGCCAGTAGTATAGATCGGAGCACCACAGATACGCAGTATTTT. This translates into CASSIDRSTTDTQYF.

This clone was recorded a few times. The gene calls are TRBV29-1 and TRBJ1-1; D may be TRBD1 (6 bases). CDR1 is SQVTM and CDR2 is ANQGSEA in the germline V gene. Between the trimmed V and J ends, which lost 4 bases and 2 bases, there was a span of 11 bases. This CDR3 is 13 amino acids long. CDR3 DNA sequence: TGCAGCGTTGGTTTGGGGGCCAACACTGAAGCTTTCTTT. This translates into CSVGLGANTEAFF.

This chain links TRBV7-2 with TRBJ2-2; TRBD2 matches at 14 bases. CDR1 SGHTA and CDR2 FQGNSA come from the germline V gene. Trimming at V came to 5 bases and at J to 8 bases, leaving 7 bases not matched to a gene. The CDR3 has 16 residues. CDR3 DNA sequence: TGTGCCAGCAGCCCCCCGGGACTAGCGGGAGTGGGGGAGCTGTTTTTT. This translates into CASSPPGLAGVGELFF.

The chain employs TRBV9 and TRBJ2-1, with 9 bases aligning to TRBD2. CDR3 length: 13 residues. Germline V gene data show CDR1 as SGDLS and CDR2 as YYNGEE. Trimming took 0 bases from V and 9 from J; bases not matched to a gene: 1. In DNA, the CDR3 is TGTGCCAGCAGCGTAGGAGCGGGAGGTGAGCAGTTCTTC. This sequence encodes CASSVGAGGEQFF.

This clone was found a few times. CDR3 sequence (DNA): TGTGCCAGCAGTACAGGGTCAACTAATGAAAAACTGTTTTTT. It is translated as CASSTGSTNEKLFF. The chain recombines TRBV2 with TRBJ1-4, with D tentatively TRBD1 (6 bases). Trimming shortened V by 5 bases and J by 0 bases, and 7 bases separated the two germline ends. The CDR3 runs 14 residues. Germline V gene lookup returns CDR1 SNHLY and CDR2 FYNNEI.

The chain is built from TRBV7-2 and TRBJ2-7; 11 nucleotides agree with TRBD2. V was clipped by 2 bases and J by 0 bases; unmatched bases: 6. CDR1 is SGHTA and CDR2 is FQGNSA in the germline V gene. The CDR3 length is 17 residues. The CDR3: CASSLLGLAVISYEQYF. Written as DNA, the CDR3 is TGTGCCAGCAGCTTATTGGGACTAGCGGTAATCTCCTACGAGCAGTACTTC.

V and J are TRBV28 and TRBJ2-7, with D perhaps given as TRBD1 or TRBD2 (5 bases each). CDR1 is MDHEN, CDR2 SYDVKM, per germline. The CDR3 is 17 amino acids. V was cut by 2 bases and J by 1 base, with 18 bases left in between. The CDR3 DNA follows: TGTGCCAGCAGTTTAAGCCCGCTGGGACCAAAATCCTACGAGCAGTACTTC. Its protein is CASSLSPLGPKSYEQYF.

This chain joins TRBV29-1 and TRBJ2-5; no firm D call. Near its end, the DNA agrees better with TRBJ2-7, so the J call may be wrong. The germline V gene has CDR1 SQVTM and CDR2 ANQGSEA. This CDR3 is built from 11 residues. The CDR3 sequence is CSVLKSYEQYF. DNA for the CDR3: TGCAGCGTTTTGAAATCCTACGAGCAGTACTTC.

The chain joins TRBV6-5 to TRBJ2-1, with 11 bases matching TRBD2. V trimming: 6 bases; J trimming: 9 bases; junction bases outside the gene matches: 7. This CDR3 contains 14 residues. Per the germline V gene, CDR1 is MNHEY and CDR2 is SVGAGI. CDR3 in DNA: TGTGCCAGCAGGACTAGCGGGGCGGGGGGTGAGCAGTTCTTC. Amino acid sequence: CASRTSGAGGEQFF.

CDR3 sequence (DNA): TGCGCCAGCAGCGCCCCCTCGTCAGCGGGGTACACCGGGGAGCTGTTTTTT. This encodes CASSAPSSAGYTGELFF. The chain carries TRBV5-1 and TRBJ2-2, with 7 bases identical to TRBD2. Trimming removed 4 bases from V and 3 bases from J; junction bases left unmatched: 12. Germline CDR1 reads SGHRS; CDR2 reads YFSETQ. The CDR3 length is 17 residues.

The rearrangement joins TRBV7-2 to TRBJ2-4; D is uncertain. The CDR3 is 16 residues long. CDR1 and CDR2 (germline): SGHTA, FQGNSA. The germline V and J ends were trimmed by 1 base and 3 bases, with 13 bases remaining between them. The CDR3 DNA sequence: TGTGCCAGCAGCTTAGGGGTGGGATGGGACAAAAACATTCAGTACTTC. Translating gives CASSLGVGWDKNIQYF. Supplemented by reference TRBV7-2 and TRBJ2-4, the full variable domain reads GAGVSQSPSNKVTEKGKDVELRCDPISGHTALYWYRQSLGQGLEFLIYFQGNSAPDKSGLPSDRFSAERTGGSVSTLTIQRTQQEDSAVYLCASSLGVGWDKNIQYFGAGTRLSVL.

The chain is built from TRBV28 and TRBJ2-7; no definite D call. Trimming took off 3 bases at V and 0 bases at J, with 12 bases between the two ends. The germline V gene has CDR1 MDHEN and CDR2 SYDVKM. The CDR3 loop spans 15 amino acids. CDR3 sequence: CASSFSSLNSYEQYF. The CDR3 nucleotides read TGTGCCAGCAGTTTTTCATCACTGAACTCCTACGAGCAGTACTTC. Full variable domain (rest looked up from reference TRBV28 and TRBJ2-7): DVKVTQSSRYLVKRTGEKVFLECVQDMDHENMFWYRQDPGLGLRLIYFSYDVKMKEKGDIPEGYSVSREKKERFSLILESASTNQTSMYLCASSFSSLNSYEQYFGPGTRLTVT.

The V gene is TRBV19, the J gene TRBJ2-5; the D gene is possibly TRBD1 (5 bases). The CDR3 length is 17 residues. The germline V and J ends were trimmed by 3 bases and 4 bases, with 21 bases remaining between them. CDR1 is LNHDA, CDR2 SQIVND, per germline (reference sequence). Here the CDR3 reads CASSIRPTRTLGETQYF. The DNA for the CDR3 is TGTGCCAGTAGTATTAGACCTACGAGGACACTGGGAGAGACCCAGTACTTC.

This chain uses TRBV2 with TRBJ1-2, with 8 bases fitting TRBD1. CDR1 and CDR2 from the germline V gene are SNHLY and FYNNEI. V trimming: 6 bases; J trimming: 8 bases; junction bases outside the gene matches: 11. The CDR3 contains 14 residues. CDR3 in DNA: TGTGCCAGCAGGGGAGACAGGGGTGTAGGAGGCTACACCTTC. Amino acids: CASRGDRGVGGYTF.

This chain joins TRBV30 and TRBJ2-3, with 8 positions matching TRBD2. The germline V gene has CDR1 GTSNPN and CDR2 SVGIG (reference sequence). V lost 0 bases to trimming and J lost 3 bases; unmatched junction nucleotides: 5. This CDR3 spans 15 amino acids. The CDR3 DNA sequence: TGTGCCTGGAGTGTAATAAGCGGGAGAACAGATACGCAGTATTTT. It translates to CAWSVISGRTDTQYF.

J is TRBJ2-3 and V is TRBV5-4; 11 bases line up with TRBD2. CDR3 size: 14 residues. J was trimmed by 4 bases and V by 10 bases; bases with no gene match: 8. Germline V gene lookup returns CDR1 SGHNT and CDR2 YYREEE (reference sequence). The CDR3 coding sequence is TGTGCCCTAATGACTAGCGGGATCGCAGATACGCAGTATTTT. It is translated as CALMTSGIADTQYF. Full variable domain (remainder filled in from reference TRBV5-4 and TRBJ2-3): ETGVTQSPTHLIKTRGQQVTLRCSSQSGHNTVSWYQQALGQGPQFIFQYYREEENGRGNFPPRFSGLQFPNYSSELNVNALELDDSALYLCALMTSGIADTQYFGPGTRLTVL.

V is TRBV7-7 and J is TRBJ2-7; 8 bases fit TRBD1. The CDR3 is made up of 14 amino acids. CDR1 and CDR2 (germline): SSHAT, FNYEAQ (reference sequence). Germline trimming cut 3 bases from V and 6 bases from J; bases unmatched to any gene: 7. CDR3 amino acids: CASSLETGVGEQYF. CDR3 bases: TGTGCCAGCAGCTTGGAGACAGGGGTCGGCGAGCAGTACTTC. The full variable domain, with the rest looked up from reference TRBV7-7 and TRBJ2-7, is GAGVSQSPRYKVTKRGQDVTLRCDPISSHATLYWYQQALGQGPEFLTYFNYEAQPDKSGLPSDRFSAERPEGSISTLTIQRTEQRDSAMYRCASSLETGVGEQYFGPGTRLTVT.

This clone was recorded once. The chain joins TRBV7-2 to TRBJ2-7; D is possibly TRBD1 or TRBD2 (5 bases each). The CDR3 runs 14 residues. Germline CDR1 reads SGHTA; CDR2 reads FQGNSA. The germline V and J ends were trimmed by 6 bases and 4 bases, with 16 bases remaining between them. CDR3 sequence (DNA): TGTGCCAGCAGTCCTCACGGGGCTGGGTACGAGCAGTACTTC. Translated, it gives CASSPHGAGYEQYF.

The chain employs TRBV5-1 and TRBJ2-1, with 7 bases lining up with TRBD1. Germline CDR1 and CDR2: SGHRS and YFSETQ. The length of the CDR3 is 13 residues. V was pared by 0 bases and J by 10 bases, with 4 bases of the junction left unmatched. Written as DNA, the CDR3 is TGCGCCAGCAGCTTGGAGGGGGCGGGCGAGCAGTTCTTC. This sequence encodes CASSLEGAGEQFF.